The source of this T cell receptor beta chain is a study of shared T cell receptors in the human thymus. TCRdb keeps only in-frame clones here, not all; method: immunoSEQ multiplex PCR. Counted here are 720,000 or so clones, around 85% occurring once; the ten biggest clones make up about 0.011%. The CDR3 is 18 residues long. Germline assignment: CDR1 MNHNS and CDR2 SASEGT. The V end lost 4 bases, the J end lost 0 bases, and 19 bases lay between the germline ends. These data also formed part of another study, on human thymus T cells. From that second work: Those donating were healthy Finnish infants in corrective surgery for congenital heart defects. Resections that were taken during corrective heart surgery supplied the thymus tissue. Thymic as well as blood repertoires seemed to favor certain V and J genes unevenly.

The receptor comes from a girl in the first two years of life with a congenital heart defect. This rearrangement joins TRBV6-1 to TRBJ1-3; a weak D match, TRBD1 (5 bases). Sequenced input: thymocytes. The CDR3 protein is CASSASLGGVGSGNTIYF. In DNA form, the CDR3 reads TGTGCCAGCAGTGCCTCGCTCGGGGGGGTTGGCTCTGGAAACACCATATATTTT.